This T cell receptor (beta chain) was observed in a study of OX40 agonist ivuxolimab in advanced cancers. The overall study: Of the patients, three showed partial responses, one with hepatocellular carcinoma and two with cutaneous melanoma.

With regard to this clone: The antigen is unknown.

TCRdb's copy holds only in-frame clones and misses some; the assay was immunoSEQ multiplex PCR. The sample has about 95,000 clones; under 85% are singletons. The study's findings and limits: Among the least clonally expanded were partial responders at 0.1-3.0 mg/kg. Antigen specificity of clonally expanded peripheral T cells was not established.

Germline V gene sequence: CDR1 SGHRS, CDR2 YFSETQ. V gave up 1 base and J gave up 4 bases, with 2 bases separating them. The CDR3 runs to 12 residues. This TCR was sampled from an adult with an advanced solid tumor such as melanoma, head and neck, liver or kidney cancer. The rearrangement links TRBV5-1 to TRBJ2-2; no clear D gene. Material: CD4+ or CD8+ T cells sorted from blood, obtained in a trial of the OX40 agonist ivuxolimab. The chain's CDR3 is CASSLSTGELFF. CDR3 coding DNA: TGCGCCAGCAGCTTGTCCACCGGGGAGCTGTTTTTT.